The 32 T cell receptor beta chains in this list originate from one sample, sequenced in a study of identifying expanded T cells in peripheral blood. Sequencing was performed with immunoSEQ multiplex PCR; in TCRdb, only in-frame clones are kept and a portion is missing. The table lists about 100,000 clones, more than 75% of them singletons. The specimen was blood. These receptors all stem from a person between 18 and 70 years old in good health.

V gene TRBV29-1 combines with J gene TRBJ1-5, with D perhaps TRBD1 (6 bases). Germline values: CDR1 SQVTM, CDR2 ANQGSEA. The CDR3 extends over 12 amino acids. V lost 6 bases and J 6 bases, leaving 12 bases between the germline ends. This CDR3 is CSVGEQGQPQHF. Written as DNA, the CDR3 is TGCAGCGTGGGGGAACAGGGTCAGCCCCAGCATTTT.

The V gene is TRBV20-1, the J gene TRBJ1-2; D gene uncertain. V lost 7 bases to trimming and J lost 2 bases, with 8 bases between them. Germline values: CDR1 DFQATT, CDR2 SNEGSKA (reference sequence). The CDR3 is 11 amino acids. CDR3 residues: CSGTQNYGYTF. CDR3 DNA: TGCAGTGGTACCCAGAACTATGGCTACACCTTC.

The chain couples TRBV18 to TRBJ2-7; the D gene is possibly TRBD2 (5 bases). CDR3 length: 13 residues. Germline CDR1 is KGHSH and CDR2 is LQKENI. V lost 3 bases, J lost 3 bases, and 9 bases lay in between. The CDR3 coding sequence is TGTGCCAGCTCACCTAGCGCCGGCTACGAGCAGTACTTC. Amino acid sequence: CASSPSAGYEQYF.

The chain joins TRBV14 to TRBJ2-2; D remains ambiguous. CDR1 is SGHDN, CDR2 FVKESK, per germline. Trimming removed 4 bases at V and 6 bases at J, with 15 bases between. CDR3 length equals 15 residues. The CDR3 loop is CASSRRLEKAGELFF. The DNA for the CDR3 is TGTGCCAGCAGCCGTAGGCTGGAGAAGGCCGGGGAGCTGTTTTTT.

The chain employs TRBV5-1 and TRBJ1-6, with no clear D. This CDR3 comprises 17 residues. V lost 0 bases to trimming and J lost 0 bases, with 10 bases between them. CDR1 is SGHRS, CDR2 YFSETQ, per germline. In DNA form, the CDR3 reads TGCGCCAGCAGCTTGGGTCAGCCAAGCTCCTATAATTCACCCCTCCACTTT. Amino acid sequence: CASSLGQPSSYNSPLHF.

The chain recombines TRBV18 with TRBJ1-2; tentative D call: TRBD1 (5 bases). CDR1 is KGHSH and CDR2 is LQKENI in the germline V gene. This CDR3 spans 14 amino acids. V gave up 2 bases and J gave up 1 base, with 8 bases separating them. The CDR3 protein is CASSPTGRNYGYTF. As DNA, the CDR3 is TGTGCCAGCTCACCAACAGGTCGTAACTATGGCTACACCTTC.

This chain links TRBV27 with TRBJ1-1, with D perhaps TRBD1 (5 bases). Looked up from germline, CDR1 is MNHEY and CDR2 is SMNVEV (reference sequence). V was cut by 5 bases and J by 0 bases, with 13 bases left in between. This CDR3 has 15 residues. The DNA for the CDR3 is TGTGCCAGCAGTGGGGGGTCGGAGATGAACACTGAAGCTTTCTTT. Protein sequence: CASSGGSEMNTEAFF.

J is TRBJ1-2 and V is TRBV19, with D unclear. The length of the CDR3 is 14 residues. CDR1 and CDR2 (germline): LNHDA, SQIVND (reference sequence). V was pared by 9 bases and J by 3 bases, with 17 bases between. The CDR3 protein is CASSFQPGDYGYTF. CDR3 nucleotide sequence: TGTGCCAGCTCTTTTCAGCCAGGAGACTATGGCTACACCTTC.

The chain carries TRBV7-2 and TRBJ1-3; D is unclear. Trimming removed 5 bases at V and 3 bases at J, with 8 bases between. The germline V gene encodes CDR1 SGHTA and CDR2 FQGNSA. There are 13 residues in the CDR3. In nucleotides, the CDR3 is TGTGCCAGCAGCAAACAAGGTGGAAACACCATATATTTT. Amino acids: CASSKQGGNTIYF.

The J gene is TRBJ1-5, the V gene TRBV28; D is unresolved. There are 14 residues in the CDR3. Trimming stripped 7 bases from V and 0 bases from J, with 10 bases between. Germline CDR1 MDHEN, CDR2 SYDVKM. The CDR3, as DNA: TGTGCCAGCACGAGAGGGTATAGCAATCAGCCCCAGCATTTT. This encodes CASTRGYSNQPQHF.

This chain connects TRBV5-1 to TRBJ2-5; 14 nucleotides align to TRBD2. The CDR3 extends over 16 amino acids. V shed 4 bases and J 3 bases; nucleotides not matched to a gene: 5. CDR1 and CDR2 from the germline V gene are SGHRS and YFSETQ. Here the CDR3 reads CASSHGTSGGKETQYF. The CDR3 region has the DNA TGCGCCAGCAGCCACGGGACTAGCGGGGGCAAAGAGACCCAGTACTTC.

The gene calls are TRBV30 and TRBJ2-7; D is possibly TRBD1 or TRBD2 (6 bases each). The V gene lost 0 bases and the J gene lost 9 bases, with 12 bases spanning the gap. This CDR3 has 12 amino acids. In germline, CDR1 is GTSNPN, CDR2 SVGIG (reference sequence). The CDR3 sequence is CAWSVPGGGQYF. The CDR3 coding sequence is TGTGCCTGGAGTGTACCCGGGGGCGGGCAGTACTTC.

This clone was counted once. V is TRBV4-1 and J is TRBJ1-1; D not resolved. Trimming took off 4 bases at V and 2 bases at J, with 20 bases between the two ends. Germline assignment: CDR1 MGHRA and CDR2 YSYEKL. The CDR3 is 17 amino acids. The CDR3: CASSRLFRGLGNTEAFF. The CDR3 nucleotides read TGCGCCAGCAGCCGATTGTTCCGGGGTTTAGGCAACACTGAAGCTTTCTTT.

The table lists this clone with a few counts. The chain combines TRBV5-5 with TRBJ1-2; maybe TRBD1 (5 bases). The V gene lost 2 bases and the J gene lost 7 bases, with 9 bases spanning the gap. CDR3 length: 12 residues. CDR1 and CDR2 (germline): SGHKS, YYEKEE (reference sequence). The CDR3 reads CASSFGDLGYTF. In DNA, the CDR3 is TGTGCCAGCAGCTTTGGGGACCTTGGCTACACCTTC.

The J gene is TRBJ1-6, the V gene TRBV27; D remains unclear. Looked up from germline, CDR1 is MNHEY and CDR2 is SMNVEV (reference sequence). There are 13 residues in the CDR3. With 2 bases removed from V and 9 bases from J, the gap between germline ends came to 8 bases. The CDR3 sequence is CASSLGLVSPLHF. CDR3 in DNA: TGTGCCAGCAGTTTAGGGTTAGTTTCACCCCTCCACTTT.

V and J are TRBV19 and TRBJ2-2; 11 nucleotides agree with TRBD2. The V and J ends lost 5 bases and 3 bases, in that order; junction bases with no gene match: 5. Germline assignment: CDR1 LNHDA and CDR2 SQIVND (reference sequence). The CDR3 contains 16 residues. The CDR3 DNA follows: TGTGCCAGTAGTCGTACTAGCGGGGGACACACCGGGGAGCTGTTTTTT. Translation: CASSRTSGGHTGELFF.

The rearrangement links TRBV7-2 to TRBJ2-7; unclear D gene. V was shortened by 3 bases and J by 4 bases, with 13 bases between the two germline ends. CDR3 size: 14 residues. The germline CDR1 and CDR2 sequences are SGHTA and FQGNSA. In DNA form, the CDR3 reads TGTGCCAGCAGCTTTAAGGAAGGACCTTACGAGCAGTACTTC. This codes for CASSFKEGPYEQYF.

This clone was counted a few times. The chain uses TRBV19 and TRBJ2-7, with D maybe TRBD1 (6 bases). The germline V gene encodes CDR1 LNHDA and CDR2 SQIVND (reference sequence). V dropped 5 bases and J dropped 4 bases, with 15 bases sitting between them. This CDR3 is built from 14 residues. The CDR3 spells CASSGLRGSYEQYF. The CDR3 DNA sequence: TGTGCCAGTAGTGGGCTCAGGGGAAGTTACGAGCAGTACTTC.

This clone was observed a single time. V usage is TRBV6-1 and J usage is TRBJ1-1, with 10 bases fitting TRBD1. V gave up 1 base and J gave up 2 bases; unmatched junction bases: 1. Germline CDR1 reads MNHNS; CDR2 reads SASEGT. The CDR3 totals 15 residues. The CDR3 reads CASSEGTGGNTEAFF. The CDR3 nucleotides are TGTGCCAGCAGTGAAGGGACAGGGGGAAACACTGAAGCTTTCTTT.

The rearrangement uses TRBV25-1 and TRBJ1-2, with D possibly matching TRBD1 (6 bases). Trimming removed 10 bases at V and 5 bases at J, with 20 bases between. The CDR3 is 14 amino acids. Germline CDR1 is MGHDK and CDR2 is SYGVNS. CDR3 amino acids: CATTKDPQGYGYTF. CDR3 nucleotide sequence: TGTGCCACCACGAAAGACCCACAGGGTTATGGCTACACCTTC.

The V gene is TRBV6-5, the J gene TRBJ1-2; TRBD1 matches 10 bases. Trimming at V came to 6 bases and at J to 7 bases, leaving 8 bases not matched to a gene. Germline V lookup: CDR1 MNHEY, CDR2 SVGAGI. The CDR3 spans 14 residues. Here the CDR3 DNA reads TGTGCCAGCAGAGCTGGACAGGGGGGGACTGGCTACACCTTC. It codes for CASRAGQGGTGYTF.

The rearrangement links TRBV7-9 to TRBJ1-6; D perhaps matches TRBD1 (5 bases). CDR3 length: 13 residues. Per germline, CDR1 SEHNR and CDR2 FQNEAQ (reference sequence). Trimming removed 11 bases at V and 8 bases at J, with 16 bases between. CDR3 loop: CAGDDEGDSPLHF. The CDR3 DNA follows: TGTGCCGGGGACGACGAGGGCGATTCACCCCTCCACTTT.

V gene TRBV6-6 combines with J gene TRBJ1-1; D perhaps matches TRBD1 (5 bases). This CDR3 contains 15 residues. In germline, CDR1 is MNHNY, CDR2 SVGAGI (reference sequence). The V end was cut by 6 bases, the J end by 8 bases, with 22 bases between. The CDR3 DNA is TGTGCCAGCAGCCGACATCACGGGGGGACGGCGGAAGCTTTCTTT. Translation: CASSRHHGGTAEAFF.

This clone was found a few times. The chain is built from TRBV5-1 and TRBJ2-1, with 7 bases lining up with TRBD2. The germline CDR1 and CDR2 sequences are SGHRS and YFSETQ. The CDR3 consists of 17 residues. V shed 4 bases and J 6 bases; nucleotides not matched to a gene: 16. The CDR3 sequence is CASSPVPWTSLVNEQFF. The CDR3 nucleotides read TGCGCCAGCAGCCCGGTACCTTGGACTAGTCTTGTCAATGAGCAGTTCTTC.

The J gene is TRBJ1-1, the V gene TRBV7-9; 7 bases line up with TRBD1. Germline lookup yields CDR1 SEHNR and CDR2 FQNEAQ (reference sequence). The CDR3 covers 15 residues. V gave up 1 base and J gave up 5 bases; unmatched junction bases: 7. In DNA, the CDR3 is TGTGCCAGCAGCTTAGATGGGACGACAGGGACTGAAGCTTTCTTT. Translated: CASSLDGTTGTEAFF. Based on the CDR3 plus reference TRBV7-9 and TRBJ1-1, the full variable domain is DTGVSQNPRHKITKRGQNVTFRCDPISEHNRLYWYRQTLGQGPEFLTYFQNEAQLEKSRLLSDRFSAERPKGSFSTLEIQRTEQGDSAMYLCASSLDGTTGTEAFFGQGTRLTVV.

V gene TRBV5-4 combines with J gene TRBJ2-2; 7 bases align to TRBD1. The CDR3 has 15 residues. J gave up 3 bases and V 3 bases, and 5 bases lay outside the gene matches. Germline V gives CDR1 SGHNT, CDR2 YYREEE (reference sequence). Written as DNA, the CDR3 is TGTGCCAGCAGCTCCGGGACAGTATACACCGGGGAGCTGTTTTTT. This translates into CASSSGTVYTGELFF.

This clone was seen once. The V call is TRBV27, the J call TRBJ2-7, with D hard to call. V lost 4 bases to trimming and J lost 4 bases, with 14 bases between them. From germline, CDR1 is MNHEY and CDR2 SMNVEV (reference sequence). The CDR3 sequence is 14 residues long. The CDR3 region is CASSYYNKIYEQYF. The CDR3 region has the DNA TGTGCCAGCAGTTACTATAACAAGATATACGAGCAGTACTTC.

In DNA, the CDR3 is TGTGCCAGCAGTGTGGTTCGGCAGGGGAATCAGCCCCAGCATTTT. This encodes CASSVVRQGNQPQHF. The chain couples TRBV2 to TRBJ1-5, with a weak D call TRBD1 (6 bases). Germline V gene data show CDR1 as SNHLY and CDR2 as FYNNEI. The CDR3 has 15 amino acids. Trimming shortened V by 4 bases and J by 4 bases, and 14 bases separated the two germline ends.

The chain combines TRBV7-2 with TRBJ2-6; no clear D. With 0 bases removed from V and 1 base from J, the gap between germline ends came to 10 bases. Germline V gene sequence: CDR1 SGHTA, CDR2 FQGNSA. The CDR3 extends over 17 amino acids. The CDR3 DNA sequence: TGTGCCAGCAGCTTAGCGTATGGACCGTCTGGGGCCAACGTCCTGACTTTC. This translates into CASSLAYGPSGANVLTF.

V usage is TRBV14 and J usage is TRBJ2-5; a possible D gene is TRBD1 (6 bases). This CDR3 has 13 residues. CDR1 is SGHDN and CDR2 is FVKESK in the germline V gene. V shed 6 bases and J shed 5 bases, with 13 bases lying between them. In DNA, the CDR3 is TGTGCCAGCAGAGGTGGGACACGTGAGACCCAGTACTTC. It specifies CASRGGTRETQYF.

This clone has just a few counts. The CDR3 DNA reads as TGTGCCAGCTCACCAATGGTCCGAGGGGACGAGCAGTACTTC. Protein product: CASSPMVRGDEQYF. V gene TRBV18 combines with J gene TRBJ2-7; D could derive from TRBD1 or TRBD2 (5 bases each). The CDR3 spans 14 residues. Germline assignment: CDR1 KGHSH and CDR2 LQKENI. Trimming took off 2 bases at V and 5 bases at J, with 13 bases between the two ends.

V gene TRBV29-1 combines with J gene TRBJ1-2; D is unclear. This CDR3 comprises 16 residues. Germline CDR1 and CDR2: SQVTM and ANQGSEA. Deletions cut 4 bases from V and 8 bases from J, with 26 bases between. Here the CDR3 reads CSVVRMPGSSGSGYTF. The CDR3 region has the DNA TGCAGCGTTGTGAGAATGCCGGGCTCATCGGGTAGCGGCTACACCTTC.